This T cell receptor beta chain was identified during a study of shared clonotypes between healthy human individuals. Overall study context: The donor group consisted of two women and three men, aged 18 to 49.

For sorted subsets, 150 to 250 ng DNA per replicate equaled approximately 30,000 T cell genomes. Clones were sequenced by immunoSEQ multiplex PCR, and TCRdb holds only the in-frame ones, with some missing. Among about 820,000 clones, 90% to 95% were seen once, and the ten largest hold less than 25%. V lost 3 bases and J 0 bases, leaving 17 bases between the germline ends. This CDR3 spans 17 amino acids. Per germline, CDR1 MGHRA and CDR2 YSYEKL. Naive CD8 cells, CD45RO-negative and positively selected for CCR7, excluded terminally differentiated effector memory CD45RA+ cells. Among the donors, all were Caucasian adults who lived in Nashville, Tennessee.

This chain connects TRBV4-1 to TRBJ2-5; D unresolved. This receptor was identified in a young man in good health. The sequenced material came from naive CD8+ T cells sorted from blood. The CDR3, as DNA: TGCGCCAGCAGCCACTTACCCTCTGGAGCGAACCAAGAGACCCAGTACTTC. The encoded protein is CASSHLPSGANQETQYF.